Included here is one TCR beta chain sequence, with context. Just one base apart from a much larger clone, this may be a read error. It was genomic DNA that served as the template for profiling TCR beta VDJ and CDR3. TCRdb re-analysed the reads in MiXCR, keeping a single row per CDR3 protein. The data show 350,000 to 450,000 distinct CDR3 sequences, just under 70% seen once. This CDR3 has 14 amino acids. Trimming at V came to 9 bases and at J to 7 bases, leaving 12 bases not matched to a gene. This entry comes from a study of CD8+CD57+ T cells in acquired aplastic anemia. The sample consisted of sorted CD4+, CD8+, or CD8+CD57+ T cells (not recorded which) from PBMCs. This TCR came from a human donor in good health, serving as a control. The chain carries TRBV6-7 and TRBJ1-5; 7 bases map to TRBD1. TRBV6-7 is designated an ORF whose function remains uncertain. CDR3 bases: TGTGCCAGATACAGGACAGGAATCAAGCAGCCCCAGCATTTT. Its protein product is CARYRTGIKQPQHF.